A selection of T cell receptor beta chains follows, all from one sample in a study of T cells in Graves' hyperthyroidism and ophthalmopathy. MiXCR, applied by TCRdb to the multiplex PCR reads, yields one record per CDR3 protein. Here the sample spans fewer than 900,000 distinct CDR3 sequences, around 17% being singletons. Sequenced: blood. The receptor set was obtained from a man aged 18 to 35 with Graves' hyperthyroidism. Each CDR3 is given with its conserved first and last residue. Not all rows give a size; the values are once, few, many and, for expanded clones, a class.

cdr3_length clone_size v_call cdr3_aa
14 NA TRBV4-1 CASSQARLVSPLHF
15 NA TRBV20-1 CSARTRGISNQPQHF
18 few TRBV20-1 CSARDQLTGARALYGYTF
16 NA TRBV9 CASSVRGDKNTGELFF
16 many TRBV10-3 CAISPTSGRVTGELFF
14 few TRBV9 CASSTGTEEETQYF
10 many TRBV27 CASKADTQYF
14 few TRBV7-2 CASSLEGAEEKLFF
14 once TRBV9 CASSVEWNTGELFF
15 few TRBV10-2 CASSGRGALNTEAFF
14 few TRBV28 CASSFPLSSYEQYF
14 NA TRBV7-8 CASSLSRDTDTQYF
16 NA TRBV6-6 CASSYSIIHPTDTQYF
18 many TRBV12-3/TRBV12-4 CASSSQGKVSGSNQPQHF
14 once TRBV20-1 CSAEGRDSLYEQYF
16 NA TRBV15 CATSRDSGTGNTEAFF